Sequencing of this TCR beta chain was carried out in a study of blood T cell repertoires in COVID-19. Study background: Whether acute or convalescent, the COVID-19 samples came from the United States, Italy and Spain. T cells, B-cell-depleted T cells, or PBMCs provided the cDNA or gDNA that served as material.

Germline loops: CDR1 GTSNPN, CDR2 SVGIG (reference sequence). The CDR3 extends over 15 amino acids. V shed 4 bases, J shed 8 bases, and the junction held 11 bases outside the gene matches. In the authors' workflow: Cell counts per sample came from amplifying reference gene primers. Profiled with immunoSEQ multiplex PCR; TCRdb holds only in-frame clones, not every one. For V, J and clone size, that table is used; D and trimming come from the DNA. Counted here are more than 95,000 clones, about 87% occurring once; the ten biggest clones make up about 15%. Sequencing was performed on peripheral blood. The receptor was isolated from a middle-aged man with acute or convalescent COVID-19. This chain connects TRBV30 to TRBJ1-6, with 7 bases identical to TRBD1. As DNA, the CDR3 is TGTGCCTGGAACCCCTCAGACAGGGTTGATTCACCCCTCCACTTT. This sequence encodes CAWNPSDRVDSPLHF.